The rows below give T cell receptor beta chains drawn from one sample of a study of T cell repertoires in cytomegalovirus infection. What these receptors recognize is not known. MiXCR was run by TCRdb on the reads, yielding one entry per CDR3 protein. Of fewer than 150,000 distinct CDR3 sequences detected, about 30% appear once; the ten largest clones hold about 40%. Material: CD8+ T cells from cultured PBMCs, obtained from culture after CMV antigen stimulation. The receptors were sampled from a human donor in good health (CMV status not recorded). Some clones in this sample may be carry-over from other donors' samples. Each CDR3 is given with its conserved first and last residue. The D gene is left open where the match is weak. The size field is filled for only some rows; it gives once, few, many or a size class.

TRBV6-6	11	-	TRBJ2-7	-	TGTGCCAGCAGTTGGTCCTACGAGCAGTACTTC	CASSWSYEQYF
TRBV19	14	-	TRBJ1-2	-	TGTGCCAGTAGTATCCCAGGGAGCGCCTATGGCTACACCTTC	CASSIPGSAYGYTF
TRBV4-1	16	-	TRBJ1-4	-	TGCGCCAGCAGCCAAGAACGCACAGGGAGGAATGAAAAACTGTTTTTT	CASSQERTGRNEKLFF
TRBV20-1	13	once	TRBJ2-1	-	TGCAGTGCTAGAAGAGGAGGGTGGCTTGAGCAGTTCTTC	CSARRGGWLEQFF
TRBV28	13	-	TRBJ1-4	-	TGTGCCAGCAGTTTTTTCGGGAGTGAAAAACTGTTTTTT	CASSFFGSEKLFF
TRBV12-3/TRBV12-4	13	few	TRBJ1-2	-	TGTGCCAGCAGTTATTGGCGGGACTATGGCTACACCTTC	CASSYWRDYGYTF
TRBV7-8	14	-	TRBJ2-7	-	TGTGCCAGCAGCTCACGGGGTGGAGACTACGAGCAGTACTTC	CASSSRGGDYEQYF
TRBV5-6	14	many	TRBJ1-3	-	TGTGCCAGCAGCTTGATGGGCGGTGGACACACCATATATTTT	CASSLMGGGHTIYF
TRBV7-9	14	-	TRBJ2-2	-	TGTGCCAGCAGCGCCCGACAGGCAACCGGGGAGCTGTTTTTT	CASSARQATGELFF
TRBV24-1	15	few	TRBJ2-3	-	TGTGCCACCAGTGATTTCGGAGGAACGTCGGATACGCAGTATTTT	CATSDFGGTSDTQYF